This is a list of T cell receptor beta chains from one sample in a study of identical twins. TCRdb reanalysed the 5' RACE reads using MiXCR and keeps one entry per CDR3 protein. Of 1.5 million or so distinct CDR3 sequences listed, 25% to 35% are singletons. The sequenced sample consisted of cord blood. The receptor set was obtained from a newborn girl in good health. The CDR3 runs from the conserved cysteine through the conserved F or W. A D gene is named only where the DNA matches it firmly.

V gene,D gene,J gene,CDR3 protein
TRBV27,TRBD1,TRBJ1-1,CASSSPLRQGAKNTEAFF
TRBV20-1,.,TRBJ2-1,CSAGRWDKLYNEQFF
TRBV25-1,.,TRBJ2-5,CASSHPQGETQYF
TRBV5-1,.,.,CASSGNRERETQYF
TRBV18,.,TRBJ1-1,CASSPQTRGSQTEAFF
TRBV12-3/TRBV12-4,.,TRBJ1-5,CASSPNRDRYQPQHF
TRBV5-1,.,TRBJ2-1,CASSFTTSSGEQFF
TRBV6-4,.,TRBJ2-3,CASSDSISQVYF
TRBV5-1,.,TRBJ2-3,CASRATADTQYF
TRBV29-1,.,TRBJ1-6,CSVGQEYYNSPLHF
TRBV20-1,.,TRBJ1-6,CSASQGRNSPLHF
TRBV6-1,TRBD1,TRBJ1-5,CASNLFGQGRRSNQPQHF
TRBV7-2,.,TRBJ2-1,CASSFWGGLSCNEQFF
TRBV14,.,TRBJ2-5,CASSQVGRKQYF